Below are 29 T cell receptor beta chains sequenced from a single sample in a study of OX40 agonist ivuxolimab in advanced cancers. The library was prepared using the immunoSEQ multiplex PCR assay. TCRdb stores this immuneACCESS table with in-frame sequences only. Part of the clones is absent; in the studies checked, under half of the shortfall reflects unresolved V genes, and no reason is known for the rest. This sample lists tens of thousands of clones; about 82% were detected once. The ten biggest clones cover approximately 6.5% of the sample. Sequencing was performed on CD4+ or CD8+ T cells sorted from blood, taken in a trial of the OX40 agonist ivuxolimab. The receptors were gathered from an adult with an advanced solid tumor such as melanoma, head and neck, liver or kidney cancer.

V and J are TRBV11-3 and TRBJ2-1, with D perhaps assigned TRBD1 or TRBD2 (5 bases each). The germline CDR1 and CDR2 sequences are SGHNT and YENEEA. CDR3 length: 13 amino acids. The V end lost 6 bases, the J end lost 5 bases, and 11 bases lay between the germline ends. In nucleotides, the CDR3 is TGTGCCAGCAGTTCGGGACCTAACAATGAGCAGTTCTTC. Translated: CASSSGPNNEQFF.

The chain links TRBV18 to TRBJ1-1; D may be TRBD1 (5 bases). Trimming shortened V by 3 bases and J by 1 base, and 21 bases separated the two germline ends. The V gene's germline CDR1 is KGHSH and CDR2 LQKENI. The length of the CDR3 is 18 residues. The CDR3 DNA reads TGTGCCAGCTCACCGCAAGACAGACCCGCCGGGGGGAACACTGAAGCTTTCTTT. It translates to CASSPQDRPAGGNTEAFF. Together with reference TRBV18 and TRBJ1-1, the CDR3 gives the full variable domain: NAGVMQNPRHLVRRRGQEARLRCSPMKGHSHVYWYRQLPEEGLKFMVYLQKENIIDESGMPKERFSAEFPKEGPSILRIQQVVRGDSAAYFCASSPQDRPAGGNTEAFFGQGTRLTVV.

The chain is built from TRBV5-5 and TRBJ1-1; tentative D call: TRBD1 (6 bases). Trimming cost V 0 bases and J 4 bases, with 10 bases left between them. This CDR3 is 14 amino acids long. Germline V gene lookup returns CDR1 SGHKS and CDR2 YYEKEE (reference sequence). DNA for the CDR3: TGTGCCAGCAGCTTGGTGGGAGGGGGCACTGAAGCTTTCTTT. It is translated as CASSLVGGGTEAFF.

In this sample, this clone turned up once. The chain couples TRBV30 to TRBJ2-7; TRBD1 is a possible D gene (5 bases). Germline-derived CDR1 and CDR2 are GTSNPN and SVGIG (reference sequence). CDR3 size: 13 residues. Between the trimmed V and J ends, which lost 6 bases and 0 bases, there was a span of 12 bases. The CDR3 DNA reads TGTGCCTGTTCCCAGGGAAGCTCCTACGAGCAGTACTTC. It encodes CACSQGSSYEQYF. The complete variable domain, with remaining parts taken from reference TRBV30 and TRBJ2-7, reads SQTIHQWPATLVQPVGSPLSLECTVEGTSNPNLYWYRQAAGRGLQLLFYSVGIGQISSEVPQNLSASRPQDRQFILSSKKLLLSDSGFYLCACSQGSSYEQYFGPGTRLTVT.

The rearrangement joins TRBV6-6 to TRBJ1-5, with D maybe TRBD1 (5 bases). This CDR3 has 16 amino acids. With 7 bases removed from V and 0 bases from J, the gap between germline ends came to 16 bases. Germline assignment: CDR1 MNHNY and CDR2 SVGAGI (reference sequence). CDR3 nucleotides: TGTGCCAGCAATCTGGTGAGGGGTATTAGCAATCAGCCCCAGCATTTT. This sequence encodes CASNLVRGISNQPQHF.

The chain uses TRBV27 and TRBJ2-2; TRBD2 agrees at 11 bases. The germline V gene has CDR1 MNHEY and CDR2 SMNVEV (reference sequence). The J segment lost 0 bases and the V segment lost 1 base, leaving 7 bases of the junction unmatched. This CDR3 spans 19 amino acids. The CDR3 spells CASSLLPPGLAANTGELFF. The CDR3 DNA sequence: TGTGCCAGCAGTTTATTGCCTCCGGGACTAGCGGCGAACACCGGGGAGCTGTTTTTT.

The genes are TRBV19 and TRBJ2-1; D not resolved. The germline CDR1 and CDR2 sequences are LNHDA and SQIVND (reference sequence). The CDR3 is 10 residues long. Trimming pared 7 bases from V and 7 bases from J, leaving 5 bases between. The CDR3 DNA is TGTGCCAGTATGTCTAATGAGCAGTTCTTC. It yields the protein CASMSNEQFF.

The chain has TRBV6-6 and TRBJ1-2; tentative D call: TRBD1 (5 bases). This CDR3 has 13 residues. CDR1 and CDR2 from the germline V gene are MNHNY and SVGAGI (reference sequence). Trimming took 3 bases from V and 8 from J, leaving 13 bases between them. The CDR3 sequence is CASSYTGPAGYTF. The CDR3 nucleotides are TGTGCCAGCAGTTATACAGGCCCAGCCGGCTACACCTTC.

CDR3 nucleotides: TGTGCCAGCGCCCCGAATCGGAAGGGGTCAGGGCCCCAGCATTTT. Protein sequence: CASAPNRKGSGPQHF. The V gene is TRBV2, the J gene TRBJ1-5, with D possibly being TRBD1 (5 bases). This CDR3 has 15 residues. V was cut by 8 bases and J by 9 bases, with 23 bases left in between. The germline V gene encodes CDR1 SNHLY and CDR2 FYNNEI.

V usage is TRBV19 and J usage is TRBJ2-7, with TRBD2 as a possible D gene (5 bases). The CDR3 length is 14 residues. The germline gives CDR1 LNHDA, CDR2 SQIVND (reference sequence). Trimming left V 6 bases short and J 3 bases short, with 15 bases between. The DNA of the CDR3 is TGTGCCAGTAGCCGGGGTGGTAGTCGCTACGAGCAGTACTTC. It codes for CASSRGGSRYEQYF.

The CDR3 loop is CASSRQALLAGSETQYF. CDR3 bases: TGCGCCAGCAGTCGACAGGCGTTACTAGCGGGGTCGGAGACCCAGTACTTC. The V and J genes are TRBV4-1 and TRBJ2-5, with 10 bases matching TRBD2. V shed 6 bases, J shed 5 bases, and the junction held 15 bases outside the gene matches. The CDR3 is 17 residues long. Germline CDR1 is MGHRA and CDR2 is YSYEKL.

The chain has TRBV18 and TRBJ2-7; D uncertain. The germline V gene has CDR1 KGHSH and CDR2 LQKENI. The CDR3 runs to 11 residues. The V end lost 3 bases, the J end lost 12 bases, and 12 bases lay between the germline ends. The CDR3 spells CASSPERDRYF. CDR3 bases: TGTGCCAGCTCACCGGAACGAGACCGGTACTTC.

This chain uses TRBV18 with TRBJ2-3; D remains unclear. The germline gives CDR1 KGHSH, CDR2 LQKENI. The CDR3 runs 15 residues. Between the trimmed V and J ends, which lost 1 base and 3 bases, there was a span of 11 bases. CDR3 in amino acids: CASSPRYSPTDTQYF. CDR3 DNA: TGTGCCAGCTCACCACGGTACTCCCCTACAGATACGCAGTATTTT.

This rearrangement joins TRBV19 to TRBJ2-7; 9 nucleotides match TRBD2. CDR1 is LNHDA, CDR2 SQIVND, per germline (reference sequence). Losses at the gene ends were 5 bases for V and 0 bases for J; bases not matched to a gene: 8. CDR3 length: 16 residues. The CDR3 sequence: CASSSGTSRGSYEQYF. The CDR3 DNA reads TGTGCCAGTAGTTCCGGGACTAGCAGGGGCTCCTACGAGCAGTACTTC.

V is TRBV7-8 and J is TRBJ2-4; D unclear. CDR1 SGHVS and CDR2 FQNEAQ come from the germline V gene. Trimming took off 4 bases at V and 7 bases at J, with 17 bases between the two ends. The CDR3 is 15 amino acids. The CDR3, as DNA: TGTGCCAGCAGCTCATACGTTGACGCTGTGAACATTCAGTACTTC. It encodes CASSSYVDAVNIQYF.

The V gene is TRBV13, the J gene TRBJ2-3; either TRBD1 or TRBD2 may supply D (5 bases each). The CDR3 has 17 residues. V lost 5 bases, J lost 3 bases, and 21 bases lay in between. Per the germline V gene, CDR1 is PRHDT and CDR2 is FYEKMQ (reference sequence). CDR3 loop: CASSPSWGEGLTDTQYF. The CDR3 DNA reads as TGTGCCAGCAGCCCATCCTGGGGCGAGGGTCTGACAGATACGCAGTATTTT. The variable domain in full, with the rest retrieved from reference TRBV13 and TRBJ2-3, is AAGVIQSPRHLIKEKRETATLKCYPIPRHDTVYWYQQGPGQDPQFLISFYEKMQSDKGSIPDRFSAQQFSDYHSELNMSSLELGDSALYFCASSPSWGEGLTDTQYFGPGTRLTVL.

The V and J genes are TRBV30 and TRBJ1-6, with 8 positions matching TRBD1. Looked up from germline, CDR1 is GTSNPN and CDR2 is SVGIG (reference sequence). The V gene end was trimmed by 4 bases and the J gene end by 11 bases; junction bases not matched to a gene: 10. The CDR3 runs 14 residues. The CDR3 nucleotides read TGTGCCTGGACAGGACAGGGCCTAATGACACCCCTCCACTTT. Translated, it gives CAWTGQGLMTPLHF.

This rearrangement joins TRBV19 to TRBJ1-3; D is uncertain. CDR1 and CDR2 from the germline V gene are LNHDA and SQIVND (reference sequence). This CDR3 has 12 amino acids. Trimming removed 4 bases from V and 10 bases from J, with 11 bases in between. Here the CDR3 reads CASSTSRRTIYF. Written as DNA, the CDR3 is TGTGCCAGTAGTACTTCAAGGAGAACCATATATTTT.

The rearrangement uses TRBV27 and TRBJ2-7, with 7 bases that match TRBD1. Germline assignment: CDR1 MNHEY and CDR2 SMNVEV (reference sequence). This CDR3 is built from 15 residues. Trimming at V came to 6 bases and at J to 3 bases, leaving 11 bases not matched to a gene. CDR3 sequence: CASRVLGDRGYEQYF. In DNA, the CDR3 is TGTGCCAGCAGGGTATTGGGGGACAGAGGCTACGAGCAGTACTTC.

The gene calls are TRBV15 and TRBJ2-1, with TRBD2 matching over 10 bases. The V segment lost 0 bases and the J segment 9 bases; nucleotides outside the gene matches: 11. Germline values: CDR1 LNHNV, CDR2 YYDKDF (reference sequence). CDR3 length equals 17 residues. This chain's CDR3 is CATSRDVWERGGGEQFF. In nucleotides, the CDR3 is TGTGCCACCAGCAGAGATGTATGGGAGCGGGGGGGCGGTGAGCAGTTCTTC.

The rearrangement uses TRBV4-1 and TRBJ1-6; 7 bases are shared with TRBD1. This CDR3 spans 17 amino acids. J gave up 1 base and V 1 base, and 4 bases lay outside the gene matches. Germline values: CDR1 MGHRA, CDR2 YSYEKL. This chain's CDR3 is CASSQAGGISYNSPLHF. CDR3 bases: TGCGCCAGCAGCCAAGCAGGGGGAATTTCCTATAATTCACCCCTCCACTTT.

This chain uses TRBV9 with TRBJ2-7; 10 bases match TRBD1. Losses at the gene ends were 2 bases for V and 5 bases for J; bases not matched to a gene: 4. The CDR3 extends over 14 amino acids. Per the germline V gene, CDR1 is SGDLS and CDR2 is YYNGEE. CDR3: CASSVDRGLDEQYF. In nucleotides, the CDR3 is TGTGCCAGCAGCGTCGACAGGGGGCTCGACGAGCAGTACTTC.

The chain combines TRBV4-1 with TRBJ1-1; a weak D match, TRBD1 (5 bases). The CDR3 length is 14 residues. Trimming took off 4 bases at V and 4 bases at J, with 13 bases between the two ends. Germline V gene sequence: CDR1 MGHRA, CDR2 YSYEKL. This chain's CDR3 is CASSRAAGGTEAFF. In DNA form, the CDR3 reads TGCGCCAGCAGCCGCGCTGCGGGGGGCACTGAAGCTTTCTTT.

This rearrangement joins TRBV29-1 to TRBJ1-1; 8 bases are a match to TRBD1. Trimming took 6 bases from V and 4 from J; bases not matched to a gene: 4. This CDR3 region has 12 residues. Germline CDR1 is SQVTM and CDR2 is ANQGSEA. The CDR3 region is CSVRGPSTEAFF. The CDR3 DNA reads TGCAGCGTCAGGGGGCCGAGCACTGAAGCTTTCTTT.

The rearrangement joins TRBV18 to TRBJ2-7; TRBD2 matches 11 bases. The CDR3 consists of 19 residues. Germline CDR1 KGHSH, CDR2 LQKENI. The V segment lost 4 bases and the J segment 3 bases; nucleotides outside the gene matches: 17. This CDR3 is CASSLDYPTLAGGDYEQYF. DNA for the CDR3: TGTGCCAGCTCACTTGACTACCCAACTTTAGCGGGAGGGGACTACGAGCAGTACTTC.

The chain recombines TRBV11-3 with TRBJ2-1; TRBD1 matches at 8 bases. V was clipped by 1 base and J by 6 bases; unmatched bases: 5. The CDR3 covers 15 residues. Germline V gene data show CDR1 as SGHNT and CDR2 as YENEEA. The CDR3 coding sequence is TGTGCCAGCAGCTTAGTTCAGGGGGCTATCAATGAGCAGTTCTTC. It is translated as CASSLVQGAINEQFF.

The CDR3 loop is CASSSEWVRGKEYGYTF. Written as DNA, the CDR3 is TGTGCCAGCAGTTCAGAATGGGTCAGGGGGAAGGAGTATGGCTACACCTTC. This chain connects TRBV2 to TRBJ1-2; 7 bases align to TRBD1. The CDR3 is made up of 17 amino acids. The V segment lost 5 bases and the J segment 5 bases; nucleotides outside the gene matches: 17. Germline values: CDR1 SNHLY, CDR2 FYNNEI.

The CDR3 sequence is CASSSRLLQEQYF. The CDR3 DNA reads TGTGCCAGCAGTTCACGACTGCTACAGGAGCAGTACTTC. The V and J genes are TRBV28 and TRBJ2-7; no clear D. CDR1 and CDR2 (germline): MDHEN, SYDVKM. The ends were cut back, 4 bases at V and 7 bases at J, with 14 bases in the middle. CDR3 size: 13 residues. The full variable domain, its missing parts supplied by reference TRBV28 and TRBJ2-7, is DVKVTQSSRYLVKRTGEKVFLECVQDMDHENMFWYRQDPGLGLRLIYFSYDVKMKEKGDIPEGYSVSREKKERFSLILESASTNQTSMYLCASSSRLLQEQYFGPGTRLTVT.

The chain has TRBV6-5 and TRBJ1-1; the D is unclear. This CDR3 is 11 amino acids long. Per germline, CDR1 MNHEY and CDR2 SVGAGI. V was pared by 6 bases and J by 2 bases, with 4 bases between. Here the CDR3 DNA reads TGTGCCAGCAGGATCAACACTGAAGCTTTCTTT. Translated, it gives CASRINTEAFF.